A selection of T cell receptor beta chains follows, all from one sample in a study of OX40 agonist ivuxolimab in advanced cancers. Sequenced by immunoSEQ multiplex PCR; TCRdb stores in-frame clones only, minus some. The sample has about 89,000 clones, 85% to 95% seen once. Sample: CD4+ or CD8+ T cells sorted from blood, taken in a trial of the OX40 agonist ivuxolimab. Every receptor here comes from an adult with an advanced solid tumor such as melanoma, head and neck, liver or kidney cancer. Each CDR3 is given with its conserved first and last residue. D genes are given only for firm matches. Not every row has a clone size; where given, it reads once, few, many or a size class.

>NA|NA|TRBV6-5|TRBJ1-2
TGTGCCAGCAGACTCGAGCTTGACTATGGCTACACCTTC
CASRLELDYGYTF
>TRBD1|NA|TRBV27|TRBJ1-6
TGTGCCAGCTTCACCAGGAACACAGGGGGAAATAATTCACCCCTCCACTTT
CASFTRNTGGNNSPLHF
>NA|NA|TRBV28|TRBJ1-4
TGTGCCAGCATCGGGGACCGGGGAGAAAAACTGTTTTTT
CASIGDRGEKLFF
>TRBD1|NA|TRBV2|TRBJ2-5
TGTGCCAGCAGGGAATTGTACAGGGGGGAGACCCAGTACTTC
CASRELYRGETQYF
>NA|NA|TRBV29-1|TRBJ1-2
TGCAGCGTTGCGGACACAAGATATGGCTACACCTTC
CSVADTRYGYTF
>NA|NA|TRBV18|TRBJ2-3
TGTGCCAGCTCACCAATGTCCTCTAGCACAGATACGCAGTATTTT
CASSPMSSSTDTQYF
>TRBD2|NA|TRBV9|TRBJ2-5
TGTGCCAGCAGCGTAGCTGGGGGGGGATCCGGGGAGACCCAGTACTTC
CASSVAGGGSGETQYF
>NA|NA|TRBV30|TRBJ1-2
TGTGCCTGGAGTGTAACCCCGCAGGCTAACTATGGCTACACCTTC
CAWSVTPQANYGYTF
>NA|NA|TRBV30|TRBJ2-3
TGTGCCTGGAGTGGATCCACAGATACGCAGTATTTT
CAWSGSTDTQYF
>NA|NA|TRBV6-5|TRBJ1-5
TGTGCCAGCAGTTACCAGGGAAATCAGCCCCAGCATTTT
CASSYQGNQPQHF
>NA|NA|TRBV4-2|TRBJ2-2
TGTGCCAGCAGCCAAGAAGTGGGCCTAAGCACCGGGGAGCTGTTTTTT
CASSQEVGLSTGELFF
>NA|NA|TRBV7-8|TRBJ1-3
TGTGCCAGCAGCCTACAAAGTGCAAACACCATATATTTT
CASSLQSANTIYF
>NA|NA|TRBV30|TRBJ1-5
TGTGCCTGGTCCCAGGGAAACCAGCCCCAGCATTTT
CAWSQGNQPQHF
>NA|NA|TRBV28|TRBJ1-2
TGTGCCAGCAGTTCCACAGAAACTGGCTACACCTTC
CASSSTETGYTF
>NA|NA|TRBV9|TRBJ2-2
TGTGCCAGCAGCGTAGACGCGTTCGCGAACACCGGGGAGCTGTTTTTT
CASSVDAFANTGELFF
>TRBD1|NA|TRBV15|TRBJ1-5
TGTGCCACCAGCATCGACAGGGGCAATCAGCCCCAGCATTTT
CATSIDRGNQPQHF
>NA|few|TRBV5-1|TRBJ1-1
TGCGCCAGCAGCGTCTCCCAGGGGTGGACTGAAGCTTTCTTT
CASSVSQGWTEAFF
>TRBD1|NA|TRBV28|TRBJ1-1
TGTGCCAGCAGTTTCATAGGGGGCGCGGGAGCTTTCTTT
CASSFIGGAGAFF
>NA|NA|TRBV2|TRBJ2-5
TGTGCCAGCAACCAGCGGGCGTTACAAGAGACCCAGTACTTC
CASNQRALQETQYF
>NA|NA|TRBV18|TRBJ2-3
TGTGCCAGCTCCCCACACGTGACAGATACGCAGTATTTT
CASSPHVTDTQYF
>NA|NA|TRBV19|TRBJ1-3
TGTGCCAGTAGCCCCCCTGGAGGGTTTGGAAACACCATATATTTT
CASSPPGGFGNTIYF
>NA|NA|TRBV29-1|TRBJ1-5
TGCAGCGTTAGGAAAGGGAATCAGCCCCAGCATTTT
CSVRKGNQPQHF
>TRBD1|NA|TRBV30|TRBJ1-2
TGTGCCTGGAGTGTAGCGACAGGGTATGGCTACACCTTC
CAWSVATGYGYTF
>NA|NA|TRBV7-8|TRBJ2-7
TGTGCCAGCAGCTTTACATCCTACGAGCAGTACTTC
CASSFTSYEQYF
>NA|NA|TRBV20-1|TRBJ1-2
TGCAGTGCTCGCGAAGGGTATGGCTACACCTTC
CSAREGYGYTF
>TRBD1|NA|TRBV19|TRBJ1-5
TGTGCCATTCGCAAATCCGGGACAGGGTATCAGCCCCAGCATTTT
CAIRKSGTGYQPQHF
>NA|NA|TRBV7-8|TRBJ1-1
TGTGCCAGCAGCCCCCGTTCGGGGAGGAAGAACACTGAAGCTTTCTTT
CASSPRSGRKNTEAFF
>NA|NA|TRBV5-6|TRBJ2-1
TGTGCCAGCAGCTTGGATGACGAGGTTGAGCAGTTCTTC
CASSLDDEVEQFF
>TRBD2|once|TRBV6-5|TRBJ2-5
TGTGCCAGCAGTAAGCGGGATGGGACCCAGTACTTC
CASSKRDGTQYF
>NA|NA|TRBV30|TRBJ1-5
TGTGCCTGGAGTGGTAATAGCAATCAGCCCCAGCATTTT
CAWSGNSNQPQHF
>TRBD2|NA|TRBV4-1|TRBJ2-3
TGCGCCAGCAGCCAAGGACTAGCGGGAGGGGTAGATACGCAGTATTTT
CASSQGLAGGVDTQYF
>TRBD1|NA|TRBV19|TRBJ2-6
TGTGCCAGTACCCAGGGGACAGGGGACTCTGGGGCCAACGTCCTGACTTTC
CASTQGTGDSGANVLTF
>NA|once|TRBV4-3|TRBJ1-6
TGCGCCAGCAGCCAAGAATCAGGGTGGGATTCACCCCTCCACTTT
CASSQESGWDSPLHF
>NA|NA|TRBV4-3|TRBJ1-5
TGCGCCAGCAGCCAAGAGGTCGGAGGTACTTTCCAGCCCCAGCATTTT
CASSQEVGGTFQPQHF
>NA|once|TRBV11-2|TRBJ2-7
TGTGCCAGCAGCGCGTCCGCCACCTACGAGCAGTACTTC
CASSASATYEQYF
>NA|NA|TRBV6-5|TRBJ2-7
TGTGCCAGCAGTTACGGGGTCCCCTACGAGCAGTACTTC
CASSYGVPYEQYF
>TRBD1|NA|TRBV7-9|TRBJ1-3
TGTGCCAGCAGCTATGACAGGGGATACTCTGGAAACACCATATATTTT
CASSYDRGYSGNTIYF
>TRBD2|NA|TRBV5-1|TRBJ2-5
TGCGCCAGCAGCTTGGGGACTAGCACGGCCGAGACCCAGTACTTC
CASSLGTSTAETQYF
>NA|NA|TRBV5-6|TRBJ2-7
TGTGCCAGCAGCTTATTCCGCGGGGGCCGTACTCTCTCCTACGAGCAGTACTTC
CASSLFRGGRTLSYEQYF
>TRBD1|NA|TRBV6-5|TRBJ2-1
TGTGCCAGCAGTTACTCTTGGGACAGGGGAGTAGGTGAGCAGTTCTTC
CASSYSWDRGVGEQFF
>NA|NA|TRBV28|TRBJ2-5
TGTGCCAGCAGTTTGCGGGAGACCCAGTACTTC
CASSLRETQYF
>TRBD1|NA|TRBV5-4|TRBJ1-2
TGTGCCAGCAGCCCGGACAGGAACTATGGCTACACCTTC
CASSPDRNYGYTF
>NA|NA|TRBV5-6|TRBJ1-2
TGTGCCAGCAGCTTCACCCGGACTGGCTACACCTTC
CASSFTRTGYTF
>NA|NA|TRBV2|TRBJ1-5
TGTGCCAGCAGTGAAGTGGTAGGGTCCCCCCTAGGACAGCCCCAGCATTTT
CASSEVVGSPLGQPQHF
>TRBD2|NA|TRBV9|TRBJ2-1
TGTGCCAGCAGCCCGCGAACCGGGACTAGCGGGTACAATGAGCAGTTCTTC
CASSPRTGTSGYNEQFF
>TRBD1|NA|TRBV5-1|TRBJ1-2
TGCGCCAGCAGCGGAACGGGACAGCTATCTCCCACCTTC
CASSGTGQLSPTF